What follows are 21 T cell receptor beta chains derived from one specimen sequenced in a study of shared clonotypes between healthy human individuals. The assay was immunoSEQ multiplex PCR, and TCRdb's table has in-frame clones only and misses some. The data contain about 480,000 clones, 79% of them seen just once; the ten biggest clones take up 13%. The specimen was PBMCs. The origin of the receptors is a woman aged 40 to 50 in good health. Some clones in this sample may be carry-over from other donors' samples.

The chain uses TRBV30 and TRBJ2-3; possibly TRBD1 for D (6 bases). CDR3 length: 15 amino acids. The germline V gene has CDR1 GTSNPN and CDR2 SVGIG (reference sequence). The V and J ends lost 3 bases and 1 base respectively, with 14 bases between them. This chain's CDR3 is CAWRLGHGGTDTQYF. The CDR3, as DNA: TGTGCCTGGAGGCTGGGACATGGGGGCACAGATACGCAGTATTTT.

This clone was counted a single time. CDR3 sequence reads: CASSPPGSANTGELFF. Here the CDR3 DNA reads TGTGCCAGCTCGCCCCCGGGCTCCGCGAACACCGGGGAGCTGTTTTTT. The rearrangement uses TRBV18 and TRBJ2-2; D remains unclear. V was pared by 6 bases and J by 0 bases, with 14 bases between. The germline CDR1 and CDR2 sequences are KGHSH and LQKENI. This CDR3 contains 16 residues.

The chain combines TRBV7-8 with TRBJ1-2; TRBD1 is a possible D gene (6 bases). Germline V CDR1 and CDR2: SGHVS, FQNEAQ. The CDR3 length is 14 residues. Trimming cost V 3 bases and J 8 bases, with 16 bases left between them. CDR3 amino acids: CASSLGATGRGYTF. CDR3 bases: TGTGCCAGCAGCTTGGGGGCAACAGGGAGAGGCTACACCTTC.

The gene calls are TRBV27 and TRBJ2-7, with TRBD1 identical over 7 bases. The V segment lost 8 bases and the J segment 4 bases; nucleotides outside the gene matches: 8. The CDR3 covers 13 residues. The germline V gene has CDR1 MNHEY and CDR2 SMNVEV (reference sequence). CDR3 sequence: CASRLQGKYEQYF. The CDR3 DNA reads TGTGCCAGCCGGTTACAGGGGAAGTACGAGCAGTACTTC.

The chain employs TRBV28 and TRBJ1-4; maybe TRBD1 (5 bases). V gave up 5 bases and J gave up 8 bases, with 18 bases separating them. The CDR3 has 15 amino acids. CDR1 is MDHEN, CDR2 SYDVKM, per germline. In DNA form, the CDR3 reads TGTGCCAGCAGTCGTGATTCGTTGGGGGGAGAAAAACTGTTTTTT. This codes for CASSRDSLGGEKLFF. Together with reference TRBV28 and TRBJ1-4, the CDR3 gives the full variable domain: DVKVTQSSRYLVKRTGEKVFLECVQDMDHENMFWYRQDPGLGLRLIYFSYDVKMKEKGDIPEGYSVSREKKERFSLILESASTNQTSMYLCASSRDSLGGEKLFFGSGTQLSVL.

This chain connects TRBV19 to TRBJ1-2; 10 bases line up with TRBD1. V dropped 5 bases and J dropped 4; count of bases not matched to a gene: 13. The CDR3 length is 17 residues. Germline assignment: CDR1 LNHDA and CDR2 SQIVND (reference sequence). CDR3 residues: CASSSTGTGAGGYGYTF. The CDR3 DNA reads TGTGCCAGTAGTTCCACCGGGACAGGGGCAGGGGGCTATGGCTACACCTTC.

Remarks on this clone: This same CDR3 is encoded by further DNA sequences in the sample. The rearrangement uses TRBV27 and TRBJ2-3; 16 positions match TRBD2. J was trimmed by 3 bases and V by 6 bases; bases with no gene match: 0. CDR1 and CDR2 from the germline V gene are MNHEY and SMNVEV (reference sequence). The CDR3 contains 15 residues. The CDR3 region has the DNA TGTGCCAGCAGGGGACTAGCGGGAGGGACAGATACGCAGTATTTT. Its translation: CASRGLAGGTDTQYF.

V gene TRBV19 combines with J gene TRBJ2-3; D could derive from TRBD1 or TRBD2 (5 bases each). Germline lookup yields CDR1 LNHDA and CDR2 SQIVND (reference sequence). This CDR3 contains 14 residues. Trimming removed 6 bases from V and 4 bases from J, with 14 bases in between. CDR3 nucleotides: TGTGCCAGTAGAAAGGAAGGGGACGCAGATACGCAGTATTTT. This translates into CASRKEGDADTQYF.

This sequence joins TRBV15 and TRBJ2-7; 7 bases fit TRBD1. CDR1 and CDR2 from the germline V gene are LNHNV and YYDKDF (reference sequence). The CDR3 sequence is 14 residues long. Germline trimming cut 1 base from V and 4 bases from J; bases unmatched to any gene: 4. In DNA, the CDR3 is TGTGCCACCAGCAGAGGATTACAGGGGTACGAGCAGTACTTC. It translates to CATSRGLQGYEQYF. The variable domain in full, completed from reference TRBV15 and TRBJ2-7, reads DAMVIQNPRYQVTQFGKPVTLSCSQTLNHNVMYWYQQKSSQAPKLLFHYYDKDFNNEADTPDNFQSRRPNTSFCFLDIRSPGLGDTAMYLCATSRGLQGYEQYFGPGTRLTVT.

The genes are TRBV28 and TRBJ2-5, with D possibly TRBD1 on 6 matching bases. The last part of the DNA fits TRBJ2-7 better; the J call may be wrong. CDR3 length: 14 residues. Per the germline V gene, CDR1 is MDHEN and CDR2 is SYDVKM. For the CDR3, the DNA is TGTGCCAGCAGTTTAGGGACACTAGCCTACGAGCAGTACTTC. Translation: CASSLGTLAYEQYF.

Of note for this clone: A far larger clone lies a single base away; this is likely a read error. CDR3: CASSLVENTEAFF. In DNA, the CDR3 is TGTGCCAGCAGCTTAGTCGAGAACACTGAAGCTTTCTTT. The genes are TRBV7-8 and TRBJ1-1; D call uncertain. V was trimmed by 1 base and J by 1 base, leaving 4 bases between them. Germline V lookup: CDR1 SGHVS, CDR2 FQNEAQ. This CDR3 has 13 residues. Full variable domain (rest looked up from reference TRBV7-8 and TRBJ1-1): GAGVSQSPRYKVAKRGQDVALRCDPISGHVSLFWYQQALGQGPEFLTYFQNEAQLDKSGLPSDRFFAERPEGSVSTLKIQRTQQEDSAVYLCASSLVENTEAFFGQGTRLTVV.

The CDR3 DNA sequence: TGTGCCAGCAGCCCAGGGCTTACGCAGCCCCAGCATTTT. Its protein product is CASSPGLTQPQHF. V gene TRBV7-2 combines with J gene TRBJ1-5; tentatively, D is TRBD1 (5 bases). Germline V gives CDR1 SGHTA, CDR2 FQGNSA. The CDR3 length is 13 residues. Trimming pared 5 bases from V and 7 bases from J, leaving 12 bases between.

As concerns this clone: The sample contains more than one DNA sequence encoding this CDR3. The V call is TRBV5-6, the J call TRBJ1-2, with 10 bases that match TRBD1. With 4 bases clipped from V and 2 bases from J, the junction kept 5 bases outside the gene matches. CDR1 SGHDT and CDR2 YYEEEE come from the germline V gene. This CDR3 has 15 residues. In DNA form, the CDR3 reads TGTGCCAGCAGCCCCGGGACAGGGGCCAACTATGGCTACACCTTC. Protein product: CASSPGTGANYGYTF.

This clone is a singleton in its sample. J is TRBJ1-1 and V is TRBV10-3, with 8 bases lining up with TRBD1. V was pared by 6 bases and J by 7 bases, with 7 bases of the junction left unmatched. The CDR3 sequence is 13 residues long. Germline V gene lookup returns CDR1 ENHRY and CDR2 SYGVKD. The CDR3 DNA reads TGTGCCATCAGCCCGGACAGGGAGAGTGAAGCTTTCTTT. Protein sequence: CAISPDRESEAFF.

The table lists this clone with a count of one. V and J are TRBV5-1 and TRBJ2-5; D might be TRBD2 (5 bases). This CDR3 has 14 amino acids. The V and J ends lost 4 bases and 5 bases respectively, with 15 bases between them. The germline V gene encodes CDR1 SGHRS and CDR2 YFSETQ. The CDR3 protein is CASSPMEVEETQYF. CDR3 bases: TGCGCCAGCAGCCCCATGGAGGTAGAGGAGACCCAGTACTTC. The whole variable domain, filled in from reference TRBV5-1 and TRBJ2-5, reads KAGVTQTPRYLIKTRGQQVTLSCSPISGHRSVSWYQQTPGQGLQFLFEYFSETQRNKGNFPGRFSGRQFSNSRSEMNVSTLELGDSALYLCASSPMEVEETQYFGPGTRLLVL.

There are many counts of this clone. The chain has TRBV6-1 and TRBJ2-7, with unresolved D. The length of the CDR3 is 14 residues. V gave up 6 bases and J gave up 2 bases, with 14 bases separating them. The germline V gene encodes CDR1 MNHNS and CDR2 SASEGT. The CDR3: CASRGWVDPYEQYF. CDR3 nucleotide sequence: TGTGCCAGCAGGGGCTGGGTCGATCCCTACGAGCAGTACTTC.

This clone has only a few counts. This chain's CDR3 is CASSSFERPYNEQFF. The CDR3 coding sequence is TGTGCCAGCAGCTCATTCGAGCGGCCCTACAATGAGCAGTTCTTC. The chain couples TRBV11-3 to TRBJ2-1, with D possibly being TRBD2 (5 bases). V shed 4 bases and J shed 2 bases, with 12 bases lying between them. Germline CDR1 and CDR2: SGHNT and YENEEA. CDR3 size: 15 residues.

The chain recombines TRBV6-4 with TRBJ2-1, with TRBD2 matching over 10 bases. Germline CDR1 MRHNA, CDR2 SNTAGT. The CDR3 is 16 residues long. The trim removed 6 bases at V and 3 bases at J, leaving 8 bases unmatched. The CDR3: CASSPALAGDYNEQFF. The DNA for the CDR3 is TGTGCCAGCAGCCCTGCGCTAGCGGGAGACTACAATGAGCAGTTCTTC.

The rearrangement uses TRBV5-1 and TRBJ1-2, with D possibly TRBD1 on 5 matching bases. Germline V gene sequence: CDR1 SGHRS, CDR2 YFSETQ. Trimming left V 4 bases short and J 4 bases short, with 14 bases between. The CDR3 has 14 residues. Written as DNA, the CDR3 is TGCGCCAGCAGCCCCTCACCGGGGCTCTATGGCTACACCTTC. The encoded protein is CASSPSPGLYGYTF.

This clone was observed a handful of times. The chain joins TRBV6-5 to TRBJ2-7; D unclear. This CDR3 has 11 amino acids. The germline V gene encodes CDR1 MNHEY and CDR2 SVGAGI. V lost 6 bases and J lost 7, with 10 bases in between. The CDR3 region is CASRTFGEQYF. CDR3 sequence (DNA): TGTGCCAGCAGGACCTTTGGGGAGCAGTACTTC.

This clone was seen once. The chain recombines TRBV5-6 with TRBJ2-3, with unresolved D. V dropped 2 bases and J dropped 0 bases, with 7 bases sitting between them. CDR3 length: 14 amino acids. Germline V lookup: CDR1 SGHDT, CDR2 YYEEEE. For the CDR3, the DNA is TGTGCCAGCAGCTTTGAACAGAGCACAGATACGCAGTATTTT. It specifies CASSFEQSTDTQYF.